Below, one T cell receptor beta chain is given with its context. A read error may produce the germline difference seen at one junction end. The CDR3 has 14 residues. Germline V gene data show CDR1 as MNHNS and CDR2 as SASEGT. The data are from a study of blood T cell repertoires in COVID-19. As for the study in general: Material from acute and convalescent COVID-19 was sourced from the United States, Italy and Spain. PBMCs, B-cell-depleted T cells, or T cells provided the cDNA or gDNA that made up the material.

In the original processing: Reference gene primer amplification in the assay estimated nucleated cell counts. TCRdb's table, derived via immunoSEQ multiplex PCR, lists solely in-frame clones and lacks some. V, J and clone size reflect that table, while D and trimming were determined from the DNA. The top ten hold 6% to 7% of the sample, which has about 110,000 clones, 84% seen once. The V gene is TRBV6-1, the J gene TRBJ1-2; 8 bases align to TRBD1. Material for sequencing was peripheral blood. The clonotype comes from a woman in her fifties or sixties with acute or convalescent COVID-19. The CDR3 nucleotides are TGTGTCAGCAGTGAAGGACAGGGTTTATATGGCTACACCTTC. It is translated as CVSSEGQGLYGYTF.